The 18 T cell receptor beta chains listed next were all sequenced from one sample in a study of cytomegalovirus exposure and HLA in healthy donors. PCR primers comprised 60 Vbeta and 13 Jbeta primers. Measured with immunoSEQ multiplex PCR; TCRdb has only the in-frame clones, and not every one. This repertoire includes roughly 190,000 clones. What was sequenced was PBMCs. The source is a man younger than 40 in good health and CMV-seronegative.

V and J are TRBV2 and TRBJ1-5; 7 bases line up with TRBD1. Germline V gene sequence: CDR1 SNHLY, CDR2 FYNNEI. The CDR3 sequence is 15 residues long. V was clipped by 6 bases and J by 5 bases; unmatched bases: 10. CDR3 region: CASRSRGDTDQPQHF. The DNA for the CDR3 is TGTGCCAGCAGGAGCAGGGGGGACACGGATCAGCCCCAGCATTTT.

The chain carries TRBV5-5 and TRBJ1-3; no firm D call. Germline V CDR1 and CDR2: SGHKS, YYEKEE (reference sequence). This CDR3 is 15 amino acids long. The ends were cut back, 0 bases at V and 0 bases at J, with 7 bases in the middle. Here the CDR3 reads CASSLARHSGNTIYF. In DNA form, the CDR3 reads TGTGCCAGCAGCTTGGCAAGACACTCTGGAAACACCATATATTTT.

Points on this clone: The same CDR3 arises from other DNA sequences in this sample as well. The chain uses TRBV11-3 and TRBJ1-1, with a weak D call TRBD1 (5 bases). The CDR3 runs 14 residues. Germline values: CDR1 SGHNT, CDR2 YENEEA. V shed 2 bases and J shed 4 bases, with 11 bases lying between them. For the CDR3, the DNA is TGTGCCAGCAGCTTAAGGGGTCTGGGCACTGAAGCTTTCTTT. This gives the protein CASSLRGLGTEAFF.

The CDR3 DNA reads as TGTGCCAGTAGTATCGACAGGGGTCACTATGGCTACACCTTC. Its translation is CASSIDRGHYGYTF. The gene calls are TRBV19 and TRBJ1-2; 8 bases fit TRBD1. Germline CDR1 and CDR2: LNHDA and SQIVND (reference sequence). This CDR3 contains 14 residues. The V gene end was trimmed by 3 bases and the J gene end by 3 bases; junction bases not matched to a gene: 3.

The CDR3 DNA is TGTGCCAGCAGCGCAGGGGGACAGAGCTCCTACGAGCAGTACTTC. Protein product: CASSAGGQSSYEQYF. The chain recombines TRBV9 with TRBJ2-7, with 7 bases identical to TRBD1. V gave up 3 bases and J gave up 0 bases; unmatched junction bases: 6. This CDR3 is 15 amino acids long. Germline CDR1 is SGDLS and CDR2 is YYNGEE.

The chain is built from TRBV5-1 and TRBJ1-1; 9 bases are a match to TRBD1. Germline V gene data show CDR1 as SGHRS and CDR2 as YFSETQ. V was pared by 3 bases and J by 7 bases, with 7 bases of the junction left unmatched. The CDR3 is 14 residues long. CDR3 sequence (DNA): TGCGCCAGCAGCTCAGGACAGGGGAGGAATGAAGCTTTCTTT. Amino acids: CASSSGQGRNEAFF.

This chain links TRBV4-2 with TRBJ1-5; the D gene is possibly TRBD1 (5 bases). The V end lost 4 bases, the J end lost 0 bases, and 10 bases lay between the germline ends. Germline CDR1 LGHNA, CDR2 YNFKEQ. CDR3 length: 15 residues. CDR3 residues: CASSRTQDSNQPQHF. The CDR3 region has the DNA TGTGCCAGCAGCCGGACACAGGATAGCAATCAGCCCCAGCATTTT.

The V gene is TRBV6-5, the J gene TRBJ1-4; D uncertain. Germline-derived CDR1 and CDR2 are MNHEY and SVGAGI. V dropped 2 bases and J dropped 7 bases, with 11 bases sitting between them. The CDR3 has 14 residues. CDR3 nucleotides: TGTGCCAGCAGTTACACGGGGTTCAGTGAAAAACTGTTTTTT. Translating it yields CASSYTGFSEKLFF.

V is TRBV10-2 and J is TRBJ1-2; 9 nucleotides line up with TRBD1. This CDR3 comprises 16 residues. Germline CDR1 is WSHSY and CDR2 is SAAADI. V gave up 6 bases and J gave up 4 bases; unmatched junction bases: 12. CDR3 protein: CASRANRGRGGYGYTF. CDR3 DNA: TGCGCCAGCAGAGCTAACAGGGGGCGCGGTGGCTATGGCTACACCTTC.

V and J are TRBV28 and TRBJ1-5; 7 bases fit TRBD1. The CDR3 runs to 15 residues. CDR1 and CDR2 from the germline V gene are MDHEN and SYDVKM. Trimming removed 6 bases from V and 2 bases from J; junction bases left unmatched: 7. The CDR3 sequence is CASRPLTGGNQPQHF. DNA for the CDR3: TGTGCCAGCAGACCTCTTACAGGGGGCAATCAGCCCCAGCATTTT.

In DNA form, the CDR3 reads TGCGCCAGCAGGGCGGGGGAGCAAGAGACCCAGTACTTC. Translation gives CASRAGEQETQYF. The rearrangement links TRBV5-1 to TRBJ2-5; 7 bases line up with TRBD2. The CDR3 covers 13 residues. Germline lookup yields CDR1 SGHRS and CDR2 YFSETQ. The J segment lost 2 bases and the V segment lost 5 bases, leaving 3 bases of the junction unmatched.

V is TRBV28 and J is TRBJ1-5; 8 bases are shared with TRBD1. The germline V gene encodes CDR1 MDHEN and CDR2 SYDVKM. This CDR3 is built from 16 residues. With 4 bases clipped from V and 8 bases from J, the junction kept 13 bases outside the gene matches. Here the CDR3 DNA reads TGTGCCAGCAGTTCGGCCCCTACAGGGGGTTATGAGCCCCAGCATTTT. This translates into CASSSAPTGGYEPQHF.

This chain links TRBV5-1 with TRBJ2-2; D perhaps matches TRBD1 (8 bases). From germline, CDR1 is SGHRS and CDR2 YFSETQ. V was pared by 2 bases and J by 7 bases, with 15 bases between. This CDR3 region has 15 residues. In nucleotides, the CDR3 is TGCGCCAGCAGCTTAGCGGGACAGGATATCGGGGAGCTGTTTTTT. Translation gives CASSLAGQDIGELFF.

V is TRBV5-1 and J is TRBJ1-3, with TRBD1 matching 8 bases. With 0 bases clipped from V and 3 bases from J, the junction kept 2 bases outside the gene matches. Germline V gives CDR1 SGHRS, CDR2 YFSETQ. The CDR3 has 15 residues. The DNA of the CDR3 is TGCGCCAGCAGCTTGGTGGGACAGGATGGAAACACCATATATTTT. It specifies CASSLVGQDGNTIYF.

CDR3 sequence reads: CASSPPGTGWPAETQYF. The DNA for the CDR3 is TGTGCCAGCTCACCACCGGGGACAGGGTGGCCAGCGGAGACCCAGTACTTC. The genes are TRBV18 and TRBJ2-5; 9 positions agree with TRBD1. The CDR3 is 17 amino acids. The V gene end was trimmed by 0 bases and the J gene end by 5 bases; junction bases not matched to a gene: 10. Per the germline V gene, CDR1 is KGHSH and CDR2 is LQKENI.

The chain is built from TRBV19 and TRBJ1-1; 12 bases fit TRBD1. Per the germline V gene, CDR1 is LNHDA and CDR2 is SQIVND (reference sequence). The CDR3 runs to 15 residues. Losses at the gene ends were 4 bases for V and 10 bases for J; bases not matched to a gene: 10. The CDR3 nucleotides are TGTGCCAGTAGTAATCTGGGACAGGGGGCAAGAGGAGCTTTCTTT. This sequence encodes CASSNLGQGARGAFF. Filled out from reference TRBV19 and TRBJ1-1, the complete variable domain reads DGGITQSPKYLFRKEGQNVTLSCEQNLNHDAMYWYRQDPGQGLRLIYYSQIVNDFQKGDIAEGYSVSREKKESFPLTVTSAQKNPTAFYLCASSNLGQGARGAFFGQGTRLTVV.

This chain connects TRBV11-2 to TRBJ2-7, with D possibly TRBD1 on 6 matching bases. V was shortened by 6 bases and J by 7 bases, with 16 bases between the two germline ends. CDR3 length equals 13 residues. Germline V CDR1 and CDR2: SGHAT, FQNNGV. The CDR3 DNA reads TGTGCCAGCAGTTCCCAACCCGGGACAGAGCAGTACTTC. It codes for CASSSQPGTEQYF.

The chain couples TRBV5-1 to TRBJ1-1; D unresolved. CDR1 is SGHRS, CDR2 YFSETQ, per germline. The V end lost 0 bases, the J end lost 1 base, and 7 bases lay between the germline ends. The CDR3 extends over 14 amino acids. CDR3: CASSLGAKNTEAFF. The CDR3 DNA follows: TGCGCCAGCAGCTTGGGGGCCAAGAACACTGAAGCTTTCTTT.